The T cell receptor beta chain described here comes from a study of blood T cell repertoires in COVID-19. Looking at the study overall: Italy, Spain and the United States were the sources of the convalescent and acute COVID-19 samples.

Under the authors' procedure: Reference gene primer amplification gave estimated nucleated cell counts. The method was immunoSEQ multiplex PCR; TCRdb's version includes in-frame clones alone and lacks a portion of them. Clonal size and the V and J genes are those of that table, whereas D and trimming came from the DNA. This table has roughly 450,000 clones, about 90% appearing once. Participant ages covered roughly 18 to 89 years across 24 US areas. Turning to this clone: This sample includes further DNA sequences coding for the same CDR3.

From germline, CDR1 is KGHSH and CDR2 LQKENI. This CDR3 region has 13 residues. Trimming left V 3 bases short and J 2 bases short, with 8 bases between. This TCR was sampled from a man in his late teens or twenties who had recovered from COVID-19. The specimen was PBMCs or T cells enriched from blood (not recorded which). The gene calls are TRBV18 and TRBJ2-7; D is undetermined. CDR3 region: CASSPSGAYEQYF. CDR3 nucleotides: TGTGCCAGCTCACCGTCCGGAGCCTACGAGCAGTACTTC.